This T cell receptor beta chain was observed in a study of glioma-infiltrating T cells. Study-wide results and limits: Tissue-blood divergence was below expectation in non-neoplastic patients, above in gliomas. Only very few CDR3 sequences appeared in both tissue and blood.

This clonotype is a singleton in its sample. Its antigen is as yet unknown. One end of the junction is discordant with germline, which a read error may explain. This CDR3 spans 14 amino acids. Germline V gene data show CDR1 as DFQATT and CDR2 as SNEGSKA (reference sequence). Using RNA template, CDR3s of TCR alpha and beta were amplified with iRepertoire arm-PCR. One-step reverse transcription and amplification started from approximately 100-400 ng of tissue mRNA or PBMC total RNA. TCRdb ran MiXCR on the multiplex PCR reads and lists one entry per CDR3 protein. The top ten hold 5% to 5.5% of the sample, which has roughly 200,000 distinct CDR3 sequences, about 46% seen once.

The sample was glioma tissue, nonneoplastic brain tissue, or PBMCs (not recorded which). The chain couples TRBV20-1 to TRBJ2-1, with 8 positions matching TRBD2. This clonotype was sampled from a human donor with low-grade glioma or glioblastoma, undergoing nonglioma brain surgery, or in good health (not recorded which). CDR3 protein: CSASSLADYNEQLF. CDR3 coding DNA: TGCAGTGCTAGTTCACTAGCGGACTACAATGAGCAGTTATTC.